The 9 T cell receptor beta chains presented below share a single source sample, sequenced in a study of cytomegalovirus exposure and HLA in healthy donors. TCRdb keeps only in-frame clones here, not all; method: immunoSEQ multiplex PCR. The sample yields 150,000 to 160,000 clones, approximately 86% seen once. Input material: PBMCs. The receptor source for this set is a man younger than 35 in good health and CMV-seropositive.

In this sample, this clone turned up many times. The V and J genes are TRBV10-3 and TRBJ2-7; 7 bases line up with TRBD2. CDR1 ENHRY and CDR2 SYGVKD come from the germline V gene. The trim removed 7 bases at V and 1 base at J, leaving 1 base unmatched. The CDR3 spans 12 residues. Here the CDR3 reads CAIMGGSYEQYF. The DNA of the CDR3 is TGTGCCATCATGGGAGGGTCCTACGAGCAGTACTTC.

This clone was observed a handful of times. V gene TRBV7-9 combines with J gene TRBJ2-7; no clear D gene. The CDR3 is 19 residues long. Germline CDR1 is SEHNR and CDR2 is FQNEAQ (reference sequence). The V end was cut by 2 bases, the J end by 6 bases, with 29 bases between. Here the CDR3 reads CASSLIVQRVSGPEREQYF. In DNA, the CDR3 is TGTGCCAGCAGCTTAATCGTGCAACGGGTGTCGGGTCCGGAACGCGAGCAGTACTTC.

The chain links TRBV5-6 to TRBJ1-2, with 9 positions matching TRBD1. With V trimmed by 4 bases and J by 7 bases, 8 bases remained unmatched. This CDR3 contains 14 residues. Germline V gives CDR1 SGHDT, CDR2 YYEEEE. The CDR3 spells CASSLGQGIGGYTF. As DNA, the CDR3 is TGTGCCAGCAGCCTAGGACAGGGGATCGGTGGCTACACCTTC.

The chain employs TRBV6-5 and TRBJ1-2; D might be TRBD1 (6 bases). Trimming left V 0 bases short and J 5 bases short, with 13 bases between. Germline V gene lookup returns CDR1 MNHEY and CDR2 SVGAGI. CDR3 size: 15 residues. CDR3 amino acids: CASSYSPADRYGYTF. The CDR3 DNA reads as TGTGCCAGCAGTTACTCCCCCGCGGACAGATATGGCTACACCTTC.

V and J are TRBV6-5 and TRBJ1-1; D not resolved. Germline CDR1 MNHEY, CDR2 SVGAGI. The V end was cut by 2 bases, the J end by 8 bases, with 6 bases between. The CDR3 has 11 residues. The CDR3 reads CASSYGGEAFF. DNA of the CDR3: TGTGCCAGCAGTTACGGAGGGGAAGCTTTCTTT.

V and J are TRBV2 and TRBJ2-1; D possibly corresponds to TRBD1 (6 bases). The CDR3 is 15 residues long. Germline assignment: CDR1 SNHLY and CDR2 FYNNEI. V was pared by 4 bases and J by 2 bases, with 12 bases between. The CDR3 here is CASSAGRGAYNEQFF. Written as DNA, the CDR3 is TGTGCCAGCAGTGCTGGCAGGGGAGCCTACAATGAGCAGTTCTTC.

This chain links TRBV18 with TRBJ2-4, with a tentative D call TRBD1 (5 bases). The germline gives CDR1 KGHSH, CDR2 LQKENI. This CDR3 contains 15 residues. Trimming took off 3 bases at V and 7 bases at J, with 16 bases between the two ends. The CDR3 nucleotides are TGTGCCAGCTCACCTAGGCAGGGTGGGTTGAACATTCAGTACTTC. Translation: CASSPRQGGLNIQYF. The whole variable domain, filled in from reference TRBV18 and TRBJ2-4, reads NAGVMQNPRHLVRRRGQEARLRCSPMKGHSHVYWYRQLPEEGLKFMVYLQKENIIDESGMPKERFSAEFPKEGPSILRIQQVVRGDSAAYFCASSPRQGGLNIQYFGAGTRLSVL.

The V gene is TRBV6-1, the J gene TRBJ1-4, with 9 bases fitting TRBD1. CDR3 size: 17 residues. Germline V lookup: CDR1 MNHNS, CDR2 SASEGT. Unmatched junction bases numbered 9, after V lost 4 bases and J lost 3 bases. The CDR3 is CASSAPTGGSPNEKLFF. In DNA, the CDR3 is TGTGCCAGCAGTGCTCCAACAGGGGGCTCACCTAATGAAAAACTGTTTTTT.

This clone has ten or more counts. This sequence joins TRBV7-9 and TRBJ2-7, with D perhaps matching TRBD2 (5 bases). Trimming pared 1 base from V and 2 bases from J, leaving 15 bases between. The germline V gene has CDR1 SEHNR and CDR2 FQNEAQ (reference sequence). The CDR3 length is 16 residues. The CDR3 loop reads CASSLEYGGYPYEQYF. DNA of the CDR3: TGTGCCAGCAGCTTAGAGTATGGCGGGTACCCCTACGAGCAGTACTTC.